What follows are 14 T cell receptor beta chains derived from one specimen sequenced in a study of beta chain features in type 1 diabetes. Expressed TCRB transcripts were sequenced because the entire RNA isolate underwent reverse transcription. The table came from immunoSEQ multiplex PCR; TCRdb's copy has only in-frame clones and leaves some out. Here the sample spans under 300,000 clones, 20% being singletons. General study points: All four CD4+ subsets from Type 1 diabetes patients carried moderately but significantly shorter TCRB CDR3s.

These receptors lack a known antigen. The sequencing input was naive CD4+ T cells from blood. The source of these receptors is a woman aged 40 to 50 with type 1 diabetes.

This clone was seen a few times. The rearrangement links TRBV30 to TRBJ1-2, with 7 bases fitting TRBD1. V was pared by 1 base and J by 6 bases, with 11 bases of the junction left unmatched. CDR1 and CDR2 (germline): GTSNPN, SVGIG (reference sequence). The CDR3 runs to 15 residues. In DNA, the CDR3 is TGTGCCTGGAGTGCACCACCCGAGAGGGGGCATGGCTACACCTTC. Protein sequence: CAWSAPPERGHGYTF.

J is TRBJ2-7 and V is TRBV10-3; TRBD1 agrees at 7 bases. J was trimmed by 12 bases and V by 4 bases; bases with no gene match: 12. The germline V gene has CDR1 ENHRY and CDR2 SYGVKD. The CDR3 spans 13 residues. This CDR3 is CAISGLQGMERYF. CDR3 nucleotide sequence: TGTGCCATCAGTGGGCTACAGGGGATGGAACGGTACTTC.

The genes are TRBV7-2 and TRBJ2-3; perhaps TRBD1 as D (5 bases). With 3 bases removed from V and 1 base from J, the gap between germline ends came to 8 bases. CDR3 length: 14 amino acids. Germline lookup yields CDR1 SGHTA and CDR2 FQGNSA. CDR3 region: CASSFSRGTDTQYF. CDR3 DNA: TGTGCCAGCAGCTTCTCCAGGGGCACAGATACGCAGTATTTT. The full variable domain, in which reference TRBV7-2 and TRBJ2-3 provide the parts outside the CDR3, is GAGVSQSPSNKVTEKGKDVELRCDPISGHTALYWYRQSLGQGLEFLIYFQGNSAPDKSGLPSDRFSAERTGGSVSTLTIQRTQQEDSAVYLCASSFSRGTDTQYFGPGTRLTVL.

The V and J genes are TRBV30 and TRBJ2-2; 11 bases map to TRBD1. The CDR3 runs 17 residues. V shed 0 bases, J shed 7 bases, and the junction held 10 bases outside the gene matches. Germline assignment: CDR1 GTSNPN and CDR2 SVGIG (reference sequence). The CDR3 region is CAWSVSRTGGFHGELFF. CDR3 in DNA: TGTGCCTGGAGTGTAAGCCGGACAGGGGGCTTTCACGGGGAGCTGTTTTTT. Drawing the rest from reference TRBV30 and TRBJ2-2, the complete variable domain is SQTIHQWPATLVQPVGSPLSLECTVEGTSNPNLYWYRQAAGRGLQLLFYSVGIGQISSEVPQNLSASRPQDRQFILSSKKLLLSDSGFYLCAWSVSRTGGFHGELFFGEGSRLTVL.

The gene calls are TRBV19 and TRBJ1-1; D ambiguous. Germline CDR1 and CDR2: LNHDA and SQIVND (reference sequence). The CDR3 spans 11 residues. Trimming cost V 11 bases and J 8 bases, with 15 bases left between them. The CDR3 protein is CARTGGPEAFF. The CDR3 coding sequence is TGTGCCCGAACCGGAGGGCCAGAAGCTTTCTTT. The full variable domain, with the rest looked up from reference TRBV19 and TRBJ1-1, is DGGITQSPKYLFRKEGQNVTLSCEQNLNHDAMYWYRQDPGQGLRLIYYSQIVNDFQKGDIAEGYSVSREKKESFPLTVTSAQKNPTAFYLCARTGGPEAFFGQGTRLTVV.

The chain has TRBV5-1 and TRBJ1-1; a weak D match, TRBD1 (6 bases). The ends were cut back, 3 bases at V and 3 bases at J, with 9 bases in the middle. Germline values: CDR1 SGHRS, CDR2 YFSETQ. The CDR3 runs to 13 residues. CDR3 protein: CASSSSGDTEAFF. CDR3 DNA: TGCGCCAGCAGCTCCTCAGGGGACACTGAAGCTTTCTTT. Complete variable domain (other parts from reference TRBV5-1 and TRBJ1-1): KAGVTQTPRYLIKTRGQQVTLSCSPISGHRSVSWYQQTPGQGLQFLFEYFSETQRNKGNFPGRFSGRQFSNSRSEMNVSTLELGDSALYLCASSSSGDTEAFFGQGTRLTVV.

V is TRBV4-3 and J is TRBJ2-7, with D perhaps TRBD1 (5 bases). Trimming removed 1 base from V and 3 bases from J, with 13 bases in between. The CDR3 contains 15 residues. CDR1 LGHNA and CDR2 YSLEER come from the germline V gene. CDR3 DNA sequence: TGCGCCAGCAGCCAAGGGGTAGGGGCCAACTACGAGCAGTACTTC. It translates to CASSQGVGANYEQYF.

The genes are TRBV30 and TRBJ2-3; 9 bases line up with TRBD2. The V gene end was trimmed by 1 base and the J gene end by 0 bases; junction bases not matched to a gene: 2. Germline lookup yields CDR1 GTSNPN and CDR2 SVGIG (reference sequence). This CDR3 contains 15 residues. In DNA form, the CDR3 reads TGTGCCTGGAGTGGACTAGCGGTTAGCACAGATACGCAGTATTTT. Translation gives CAWSGLAVSTDTQYF.

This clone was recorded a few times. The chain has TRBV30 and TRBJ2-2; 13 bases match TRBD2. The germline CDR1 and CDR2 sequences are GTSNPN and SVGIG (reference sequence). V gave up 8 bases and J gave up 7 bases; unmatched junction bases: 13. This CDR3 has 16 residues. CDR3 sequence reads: CAAPLTSGRADGELFF. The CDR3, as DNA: TGTGCCGCGCCTCTCACTAGCGGGAGGGCCGACGGGGAGCTGTTTTTT.

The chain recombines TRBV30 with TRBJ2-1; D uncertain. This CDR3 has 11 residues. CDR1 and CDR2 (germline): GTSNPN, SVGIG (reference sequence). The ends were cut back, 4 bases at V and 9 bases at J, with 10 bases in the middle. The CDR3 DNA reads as TGTGCCTGGACTGCGAGTGGTGAGCAGTTCTTC. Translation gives CAWTASGEQFF.

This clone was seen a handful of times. This CDR3 reads CASSLGAANNEQFF. The CDR3 DNA is TGCGCCAGCAGCTTGGGGGCAGCCAACAATGAGCAGTTCTTC. V is TRBV5-1 and J is TRBJ2-1; D is unresolved. This CDR3 is built from 14 residues. Trimming cost V 0 bases and J 5 bases, with 9 bases left between them. Germline V lookup: CDR1 SGHRS, CDR2 YFSETQ.

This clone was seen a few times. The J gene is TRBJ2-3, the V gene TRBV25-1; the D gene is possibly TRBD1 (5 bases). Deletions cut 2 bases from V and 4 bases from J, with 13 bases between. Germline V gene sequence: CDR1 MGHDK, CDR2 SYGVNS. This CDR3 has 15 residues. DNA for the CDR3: TGTGCCAGCAGTGAAATGGTAGGGGTCCCAGATACGCAGTATTTT. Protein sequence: CASSEMVGVPDTQYF.

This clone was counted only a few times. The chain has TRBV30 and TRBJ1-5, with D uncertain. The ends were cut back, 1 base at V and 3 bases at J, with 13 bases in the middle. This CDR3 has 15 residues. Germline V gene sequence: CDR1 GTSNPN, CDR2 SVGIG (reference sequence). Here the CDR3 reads CAWSGGRGFNQPQHF. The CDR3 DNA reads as TGTGCCTGGAGTGGTGGACGGGGATTCAATCAGCCCCAGCATTTT.

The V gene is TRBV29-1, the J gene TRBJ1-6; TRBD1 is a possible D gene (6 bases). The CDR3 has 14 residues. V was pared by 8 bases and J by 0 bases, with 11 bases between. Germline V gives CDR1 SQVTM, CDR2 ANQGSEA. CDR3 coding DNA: TGCAGCCCCCAGGGGTGCTCCTATAATTCACCCCTCCACTTT. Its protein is CSPQGCSYNSPLHF.